This T cell receptor beta chain was identified in a study of OX40 agonist ivuxolimab in advanced cancers. Whole-study context: One patient with hepatocellular carcinoma and two with cutaneous melanoma, three in all, had partial responses. Overall study results and limits: It was not determined which antigens were specifically recognized by the peripheral T cells that had undergone clonal expansion. CD4+ and CD8+ blood T cells expanded clonally by week 6 at 0.1 to 3.0 mg/kg.

The data were produced by immunoSEQ multiplex PCR, yet TCRdb's version contains in-frame clones alone and is incomplete. In the table there are approximately 120,000 clones, roughly 90% of which are singletons. Per germline, CDR1 MDHEN and CDR2 SYDVKM. The CDR3 contains 12 residues. The germline V and J ends were trimmed by 9 bases and 5 bases, with 13 bases remaining between them. Regarding this clone: No antigen is known for it.

The sample was CD4+ or CD8+ T cells sorted from blood, taken in a trial of the OX40 agonist ivuxolimab. This receptor was identified in an adult with an advanced solid tumor such as melanoma, head and neck, liver or kidney cancer. This chain uses TRBV28 with TRBJ1-1; no definite D call. The CDR3 nucleotides are TGTGCCAGTAGGACCGGGAATACTGAAGCTTTCTTT. Translated, it gives CASRTGNTEAFF.